Listed below are T cell receptor beta chains from one sample, sequenced in a study of blood T cell repertoires in COVID-19. Assay used: immunoSEQ multiplex PCR; TCRdb lists only in-frame clones, some missing. The repertoire holds 300,000 or so clones, around nine tenths seen once, with 1% in the top ten. Input material: peripheral blood. The receptors shown here come from a man aged 50 or older with active or convalescent COVID-19. The CDR3 runs from the conserved cysteine through the conserved F or W. D genes are given only for firm matches. A clone size is listed for some rows: how often the clone was seen (once, few, many), or a class if it is expanded.

j_call: TRBJ2-7; v_call: TRBV4-3; clone_size: NA; d_call: TRBD1; cdr3_nt: TGCGCCAGCAGCCAAAAGGACAGGGGGCACGAGCAGTACTTC; cdr3_aa: CASSQKDRGHEQYF
j_call: TRBJ1-6; v_call: TRBV28; clone_size: NA; d_call: NA; cdr3_nt: TGTGCCAGCAGTTTTCAGGGAAAGTCACCCCTCCACTTT; cdr3_aa: CASSFQGKSPLHF
j_call: TRBJ2-3; v_call: TRBV6-5; clone_size: NA; d_call: NA; cdr3_nt: TGTGCCAGCAGTTACGGAGGGTTTAGCACAGATACGCAGTATTTT; cdr3_aa: CASSYGGFSTDTQYF
j_call: TRBJ1-1; v_call: TRBV27; clone_size: NA; d_call: NA; cdr3_nt: TGTGCCAGCAGTTTATCGGGGGGGGCTCTCACTGAAGCTTTCTTT; cdr3_aa: CASSLSGGALTEAFF
j_call: TRBJ1-3; v_call: TRBV3-1/TRBV3-2; clone_size: once; d_call: TRBD1; cdr3_nt: TGTGCCACCTGCGCTACAGGGGGCAATTTATGCTCTGGAAACACCATATATTTT; cdr3_aa: CATCATGGNLCSGNTIYF
j_call: TRBJ1-5; v_call: TRBV6-4; clone_size: NA; d_call: NA; cdr3_nt: TGTGCCAGCAGTCAGGATAGCAATCAGCCCCAGCATTTT; cdr3_aa: CASSQDSNQPQHF
j_call: TRBJ2-1; v_call: TRBV7-8; clone_size: NA; d_call: TRBD2; cdr3_nt: TGTGCCAGCAGCAACGGACTAGCGGCCTACAATGAGCAGTTCTTC; cdr3_aa: CASSNGLAAYNEQFF
j_call: TRBJ2-1; v_call: TRBV18; clone_size: NA; d_call: NA; cdr3_nt: TGTGCCAGCTCGGAGGCTGACCCGGTAGCCTACAATGAGCAGTTCTTC; cdr3_aa: CASSEADPVAYNEQFF
j_call: TRBJ1-6; v_call: TRBV7-3; clone_size: NA; d_call: NA; cdr3_nt: TGTGCCAGCAGCTTAGAGGGTAATTCACCCCTCCACTTT; cdr3_aa: CASSLEGNSPLHF
j_call: TRBJ1-5; v_call: TRBV10-3; clone_size: once; d_call: TRBD1; cdr3_nt: TGTGCCATCAGTGAGTCGACAGGGGTCGGGCAGCCCCAGCATTTT; cdr3_aa: CAISESTGVGQPQHF
j_call: TRBJ2-3; v_call: TRBV6-5; clone_size: NA; d_call: TRBD2; cdr3_nt: TGTGCCAGCAGGAGCGGGGGGGCAAAAGATACGCAGTATTTT; cdr3_aa: CASRSGGAKDTQYF
j_call: TRBJ2-1; v_call: TRBV13; clone_size: NA; d_call: TRBD2; cdr3_nt: TGTGCCAGCAGCTTAGCCGGGACTAGTGGAATCGGTGAGCAGTTCTTC; cdr3_aa: CASSLAGTSGIGEQFF
j_call: TRBJ1-4; v_call: TRBV9; clone_size: NA; d_call: NA; cdr3_nt: TGTGCCAGCAGCGTAGCCCCGGGGGGGGAAAAACTGTTTTTT; cdr3_aa: CASSVAPGGEKLFF
j_call: TRBJ2-3; v_call: TRBV6-5; clone_size: NA; d_call: NA; cdr3_nt: TGTGCCAGCAGTTATCCCGGCACAGATACGCAGTATTTT; cdr3_aa: CASSYPGTDTQYF
j_call: TRBJ2-1; v_call: TRBV7-8; clone_size: many; d_call: NA; cdr3_nt: TGTGCCAGCAGCGCGCTTAGCGGAGCCTACAATGAGCAGTTCTTC; cdr3_aa: CASSALSGAYNEQFF
j_call: TRBJ1-6; v_call: TRBV19; clone_size: NA; d_call: TRBD1; cdr3_nt: TGTGCCAGCTCAGGGGGTTCACCCCTGAACCCCCTCCACTTT; cdr3_aa: CASSGGSPLNPLHF
j_call: TRBJ1-2; v_call: TRBV6-5; clone_size: NA; d_call: TRBD1; cdr3_nt: TGTGCCAGCAGACTGACAGGGGAAGGTGGCTACACCTTC; cdr3_aa: CASRLTGEGGYTF
j_call: TRBJ2-3; v_call: TRBV5-1; clone_size: NA; d_call: TRBD2; cdr3_nt: TGCGCCAGCAGGACTAGCGGGGGACCAGATACGCAGTATTTT; cdr3_aa: CASRTSGGPDTQYF
j_call: TRBJ1-2; v_call: TRBV9; clone_size: few; d_call: TRBD1; cdr3_nt: TGTGCCAGCAGCGTGGGACAGAGTCTCAATGGCTACACCTTC; cdr3_aa: CASSVGQSLNGYTF
j_call: TRBJ2-1; v_call: TRBV11-2; clone_size: NA; d_call: TRBD2; cdr3_nt: TGTGCCAGCAGCTACGGGAGGGAGGTGAGCGATGAGCAGTTCTTC; cdr3_aa: CASSYGREVSDEQFF
j_call: TRBJ2-3; v_call: TRBV19; clone_size: NA; d_call: TRBD1; cdr3_nt: TGTGCCAGTAGTTCCCAGGACAGGCGAACAGATACGCAGTATTTT; cdr3_aa: CASSSQDRRTDTQYF
j_call: TRBJ1-1; v_call: TRBV5-1; clone_size: NA; d_call: NA; cdr3_nt: TGCGCCAGCAGCTTGTCAGTCAGGGAGGATAACACTGAAGCTTTCTTT; cdr3_aa: CASSLSVREDNTEAFF
j_call: TRBJ2-7; v_call: TRBV7-2; clone_size: NA; d_call: NA; cdr3_nt: TGTGCCAGCAGCACCCGGACAGTTGGAAGGGCCTACGAGCAGTACTTC; cdr3_aa: CASSTRTVGRAYEQYF
j_call: TRBJ2-7; v_call: TRBV9; clone_size: NA; d_call: NA; cdr3_nt: TGTGCCAGCAGCGTGGGGGGACCAAGCTCCTACGAGCAGTACTTC; cdr3_aa: CASSVGGPSSYEQYF
j_call: TRBJ1-4; v_call: TRBV5-1; clone_size: NA; d_call: NA; cdr3_nt: TGCGCCAGCACCCGAAGGGGTGGGGCTGATGAAAAACTGTTTTTT; cdr3_aa: CASTRRGGADEKLFF
j_call: TRBJ1-4; v_call: TRBV5-1; clone_size: NA; d_call: NA; cdr3_nt: TGCGCCAGCAGCTTGGGACAGGTTAATGAAAAACTGTTTTTT; cdr3_aa: CASSLGQVNEKLFF
j_call: TRBJ1-5; v_call: TRBV28; clone_size: NA; d_call: NA; cdr3_nt: TGTGCCAGCAGTCAGGTTGGAGGGAACACCCAGCCCCAGCATTTT; cdr3_aa: CASSQVGGNTQPQHF
j_call: TRBJ2-5; v_call: TRBV28; clone_size: NA; d_call: TRBD1; cdr3_nt: TGTGCCAGCAGTCTGCGACCCACAGGGGAAGAGACCCAGTACTTC; cdr3_aa: CASSLRPTGEETQYF
j_call: TRBJ2-4; v_call: TRBV19; clone_size: NA; d_call: NA; cdr3_nt: TGTGCCAGTAGTATTAGGGTGCGGCAGGGTCTAGCCAAAAACATTCAGTACTTC; cdr3_aa: CASSIRVRQGLAKNIQYF
j_call: TRBJ2-3; v_call: TRBV5-1; clone_size: once; d_call: TRBD1; cdr3_nt: TGCGCCAGCAGTCCCGGGACAGGGAGCACAGATACGCAGTATTTT; cdr3_aa: CASSPGTGSTDTQYF
j_call: TRBJ2-7; v_call: TRBV6-2/TRBV6-3; clone_size: NA; d_call: TRBD2; cdr3_nt: TGTGCCAGCAGTACCCCGGGGGGCTACGAGCAGTACTTC; cdr3_aa: CASSTPGGYEQYF
j_call: TRBJ1-1; v_call: TRBV6-5; clone_size: NA; d_call: NA; cdr3_nt: TGTGCCAGCAGCCCCGGGTCAGTGAACACTGAAGCTTTCTTT; cdr3_aa: CASSPGSVNTEAFF
j_call: TRBJ2-3; v_call: TRBV28; clone_size: NA; d_call: TRBD1; cdr3_nt: TGTGCCAGCAAAATAACAGGGGGCGGCTCAGATACGCAGTATTTT; cdr3_aa: CASKITGGGSDTQYF
j_call: TRBJ2-6; v_call: TRBV7-9; clone_size: NA; d_call: NA; cdr3_nt: TGTGCCAGCAGCTTAGGCGGCGATGGTACCGGGGCCAACGTCCTGACTTTC; cdr3_aa: CASSLGGDGTGANVLTF
j_call: TRBJ1-2; v_call: TRBV15; clone_size: NA; d_call: TRBD1; cdr3_nt: TGTGCCACCAGCAGAGATACCTACAGGGGAGTCGGCTACACCTTC; cdr3_aa: CATSRDTYRGVGYTF
j_call: TRBJ2-7; v_call: TRBV28; clone_size: NA; d_call: TRBD2; cdr3_nt: TGTGCCAGCAGTTTGGGAGCGGGGGGGGACGAGCAGTACTTC; cdr3_aa: CASSLGAGGDEQYF
j_call: TRBJ2-7; v_call: TRBV7-8; clone_size: NA; d_call: TRBD1; cdr3_nt: TGTGCCAGCAGCTGGGACAGGCGCTACGAGCAGTACTTC; cdr3_aa: CASSWDRRYEQYF
j_call: TRBJ1-4; v_call: TRBV14; clone_size: NA; d_call: NA; cdr3_nt: TGTGCCAGCAGCCCTCGGTGGCAGGGGAGTGAAAAACTGTTTTTT; cdr3_aa: CASSPRWQGSEKLFF
j_call: TRBJ2-1; v_call: TRBV5-4; clone_size: NA; d_call: TRBD1; cdr3_nt: TGTGCCAGCAGCTTTTCCCGGGACAGTTACAATGAGCAGTTCTTC; cdr3_aa: CASSFSRDSYNEQFF
j_call: TRBJ2-3; v_call: TRBV15; clone_size: NA; d_call: TRBD2; cdr3_nt: TGTGCCACCAGCAGTGGGGGTAGCGGGGGGGTGGATACGCAGTATTTT; cdr3_aa: CATSSGGSGGVDTQYF
j_call: TRBJ2-7; v_call: TRBV6-4; clone_size: once; d_call: TRBD1; cdr3_nt: TGTGCCAGCAGTCCCCTCCGGGACAGTCCTACGCAGTACTTC; cdr3_aa: CASSPLRDSPTQYF
j_call: TRBJ1-6; v_call: TRBV30; clone_size: NA; d_call: NA; cdr3_nt: TGTGCCTGGAGGGGTCAGGGAACTTCACCCCTCCACTTT; cdr3_aa: CAWRGQGTSPLHF
j_call: TRBJ1-2; v_call: TRBV29-1; clone_size: NA; d_call: NA; cdr3_nt: TGCAGCGTCCCTGGACATGGGGGCTACACCTTC; cdr3_aa: CSVPGHGGYTF
j_call: TRBJ1-5; v_call: TRBV6-4; clone_size: NA; d_call: NA; cdr3_nt: TGTGCCAGCAGTGACACAGGGTCCTTTAGCAATCAGCCCCAGCATTTT; cdr3_aa: CASSDTGSFSNQPQHF
j_call: TRBJ2-5; v_call: TRBV6-6; clone_size: NA; d_call: NA; cdr3_nt: TGTGCCAGCATTCGGGGCCTCCAAGAGACCCAGTACTTC; cdr3_aa: CASIRGLQETQYF
j_call: TRBJ2-7; v_call: TRBV29-1; clone_size: NA; d_call: TRBD1; cdr3_nt: TGCAGCGTCGTAGGGACAGGGAAATTAGAAGGCGAGCAGTACTTC; cdr3_aa: CSVVGTGKLEGEQYF
j_call: TRBJ1-5; v_call: TRBV9; clone_size: NA; d_call: NA; cdr3_nt: TGTGCCAGCAGCCCGACAGCTTATAGCAATCAGCCCCAGCATTTT; cdr3_aa: CASSPTAYSNQPQHF
j_call: TRBJ1-5; v_call: TRBV3-1/TRBV3-2; clone_size: NA; d_call: NA; cdr3_nt: TGTGCCAGCAGCCGTCAAGGCCTTTCAGGGCTTTTGGTTAATCAGCCCCAGCATTTT; cdr3_aa: CASSRQGLSGLLVNQPQHF
j_call: TRBJ1-2; v_call: TRBV9; clone_size: NA; d_call: NA; cdr3_nt: TGTGCCAGCAGCGTAGACCCCTCGGCTAACTATGGCTACACCTTC; cdr3_aa: CASSVDPSANYGYTF
j_call: TRBJ2-1; v_call: TRBV19; clone_size: few; d_call: TRBD1; cdr3_nt: TGTGCCAGCAAGTACAGGGGGGAGACCTACAATGAGCAGTTCTTC; cdr3_aa: CASKYRGETYNEQFF
j_call: TRBJ2-7; v_call: TRBV29-1; clone_size: NA; d_call: NA; cdr3_nt: TGCAGCGTTGCGGTCGCCTACGAGCAGTACTTC; cdr3_aa: CSVAVAYEQYF
j_call: TRBJ1-2; v_call: TRBV30; clone_size: NA; d_call: NA; cdr3_nt: TGTGCCTGGAGTGTTCGGCCAGGAGCGGTCTTTGGCTACACCTTC; cdr3_aa: CAWSVRPGAVFGYTF
j_call: TRBJ2-1; v_call: TRBV2; clone_size: NA; d_call: NA; cdr3_nt: TGTGCCAGCCGCAGGGGACGGGAGGACCTCAATGAGCAGTTCTTC; cdr3_aa: CASRRGREDLNEQFF
j_call: TRBJ2-7; v_call: TRBV19; clone_size: NA; d_call: TRBD1; cdr3_nt: TGTGCCAGTAGTAACTTGGGACAGGGATCCTACGAGCAGTACTTC; cdr3_aa: CASSNLGQGSYEQYF
j_call: TRBJ1-5; v_call: TRBV7-2; clone_size: NA; d_call: NA; cdr3_nt: TGTGCCAGCAGAGTTGGCGGGGGTACTGGGCCCCAGCATTTT; cdr3_aa: CASRVGGGTGPQHF
j_call: TRBJ2-7; v_call: TRBV27; clone_size: NA; d_call: TRBD1; cdr3_nt: TGTGCCAGCAGCTCCCTCAGGGACAGGGGACTCTCATCTATTCAGCAGTACTTC; cdr3_aa: CASSSLRDRGLSSIQQYF
j_call: TRBJ2-7; v_call: TRBV3-1/TRBV3-2; clone_size: once; d_call: NA; cdr3_nt: TGTGCCAGCAGCCAATTAGCCACCTACGAGCAGTACTTC; cdr3_aa: CASSQLATYEQYF